These 16 T cell receptor beta chains were all obtained from the same sample, sequenced in a study of CD8 T cells in ankylosing spondylitis (dated by TCRdb to between 2016 and 2019). Beyond this particular receptor, the publication reports: A TCR beta motif of about 8 highly homologous amino acid variants appeared characteristic of blood from ankylosing spondylitis patients.

Libraries were constructed by 5' RACE. The data were produced on an Illumina HiSeq 2500. TCRdb reran the public reads through fastp at Q25 and MiXCR, keeping productive beta chains. Each CDR3 protein appears once, grouped with its most common genes and DNA. This sample gives roughly 700,000 distinct CDR3 sequences in total; around a fifth of them show up just once. The ten largest clones represent approximately 18% of the sample. No antigen has been identified for these receptors. The sequenced material came from blood, either unsorted or a sorted T cell fraction (not recorded which). The receptors stem from a male donor with ankylosing spondylitis.

The V gene is TRBV6-5, the J gene TRBJ1-2, with D perhaps TRBD1 (5 bases). V was pared by 7 bases and J by 2 bases, with 8 bases between. Germline V gives CDR1 MNHEY, CDR2 SVGAGI. The CDR3 loop spans 12 amino acids. As DNA, the CDR3 is TGTGCCAGCACGGCAGGGAACTATGGCTACACCTTC. Its protein product is CASTAGNYGYTF.

In this sample, this clonotype turned up a few times. This chain connects TRBV28 to TRBJ2-5; TRBD2 is a possible D gene (6 bases). Trimming shortened V by 3 bases and J by 2 bases, and 13 bases separated the two germline ends. This CDR3 is built from 15 residues. The germline gives CDR1 MDHEN, CDR2 SYDVKM. CDR3 sequence reads: CASSFGLGGQETQYF. The CDR3 bases are TGTGCCAGCAGTTTCGGGTTGGGGGGACAAGAGACCCAGTACTTC.

This clonotype was observed a handful of times. The chain employs TRBV18 and TRBJ2-6; D might be TRBD1 or TRBD2, each matching 5 bases. The CDR3 runs 17 residues. Germline-derived CDR1 and CDR2 are KGHSH and LQKENI. Trimming shortened V by 3 bases and J by 0 bases, and 12 bases separated the two germline ends. The DNA of the CDR3 is TGTGCCAGCTCACCGACTATAAGGGGCTCTGGGGCCAACGTCCTGACTTTC. Encoded protein: CASSPTIRGSGANVLTF.

This clonotype was picked up many times. The chain carries TRBV20-1 and TRBJ1-1, with 10 bases aligning to TRBD1. Germline V CDR1 and CDR2: DFQATT, SNEGSKA (reference sequence). With 3 bases clipped from V and 3 bases from J, the junction kept 4 bases outside the gene matches. This CDR3 has 14 amino acids. CDR3 sequence (DNA): TGCAGTGCTAGGGTAGGGACAGGGGACACTGAAGCTTTCTTT. Translating gives CSARVGTGDTEAFF.

This clonotype has only a few counts. The CDR3 sequence is CASSYTSSSPLHF. The DNA for the CDR3 is TGTGCCAGCAGCTACACCAGCTCTTCACCCCTCCACTTT. The chain is built from TRBV7-3 and TRBJ1-6, with D uncertain. CDR1 is SGHTA and CDR2 is FQGTGA in the germline V gene. The CDR3 loop spans 13 amino acids. Between the trimmed V and J ends, which lost 4 bases and 9 bases, there was a span of 10 bases.

This clonotype was recorded a few times. The rearrangement links TRBV19 to TRBJ2-1; no clear D. The CDR3 sequence is 13 residues long. Germline V gene data show CDR1 as LNHDA and CDR2 as SQIVND (reference sequence). Deletions cut 11 bases from V and 0 bases from J, with 11 bases between. Here the CDR3 reads CASSPFSYNEQFF. In nucleotides, the CDR3 is TGTGCCTCTTCTCCCTTCTCCTACAATGAGCAGTTCTTC.

V and J are TRBV28 and TRBJ2-1; D is uncertain. This CDR3 is built from 16 residues. Trimming stripped 1 base from V and 1 base from J, with 11 bases between. The germline CDR1 and CDR2 sequences are MDHEN and SYDVKM. CDR3 protein: CASSLFGQISYNEQFF. The CDR3 coding sequence is TGTGCCAGCAGTTTATTCGGGCAGATTTCCTACAATGAGCAGTTCTTC.

V gene TRBV20-1 combines with J gene TRBJ1-1; D not resolved. Per the germline V gene, CDR1 is DFQATT and CDR2 is SNEGSKA (reference sequence). The CDR3 has 15 residues. V was pared by 6 bases and J by 0 bases, with 17 bases between. The CDR3 sequence: CSAKPWPDMNTEAFF. The CDR3 nucleotides read TGCAGTGCCAAACCTTGGCCGGATATGAACACTGAAGCTTTCTTT.

This clonotype was seen a few times. The genes are TRBV5-1 and TRBJ1-4; D is unclear. Per germline, CDR1 SGHRS and CDR2 YFSETQ. Trimming stripped 1 base from V and 3 bases from J, with 7 bases between. The CDR3 has 14 residues. The CDR3 loop reads CASSLRDANEKLFF. The CDR3 DNA follows: TGCGCCAGCAGCTTGCGGGATGCTAATGAAAAACTGTTTTTT. Complete variable domain (other parts from reference TRBV5-1 and TRBJ1-4): KAGVTQTPRYLIKTRGQQVTLSCSPISGHRSVSWYQQTPGQGLQFLFEYFSETQRNKGNFPGRFSGRQFSNSRSEMNVSTLELGDSALYLCASSLRDANEKLFFGSGTQLSVL.

The genes are TRBV6-1 and TRBJ2-2; no clear D. In germline, CDR1 is MNHNS, CDR2 SASEGT. Between the trimmed V and J ends, which lost 7 bases and 3 bases, there was a span of 18 bases. This CDR3 has 16 residues. The CDR3 DNA sequence: TGTGCCAGCACCCGAAAAGGGCTTCAGGACACCGGGGAGCTGTTTTTT. Translated: CASTRKGLQDTGELFF.

The V and J genes are TRBV28 and TRBJ1-5; D gene ambiguous. V was trimmed by 1 base and J by 5 bases, leaving 9 bases between them. CDR1 MDHEN and CDR2 SYDVKM come from the germline V gene. There are 14 residues in the CDR3. Here the CDR3 reads CASSLSGFYQPQHF. The CDR3 DNA reads as TGTGCCAGCAGTTTATCGGGTTTCTATCAGCCCCAGCATTTT.

V usage is TRBV15 and J usage is TRBJ1-6, with D unclear. The germline V and J ends were trimmed by 8 bases and 13 bases, with 6 bases remaining between them. Germline V gene sequence: CDR1 LNHNV, CDR2 YYDKDF (reference sequence). The CDR3 totals 9 residues. The CDR3 DNA sequence: TGTGCCACCCGACGTCCCCTCCACTTT. The encoded protein is CATRRPLHF.

The rearrangement links TRBV4-1 to TRBJ2-3; 7 bases are a match to TRBD1. The CDR3 extends over 13 amino acids. Trimming took 0 bases from V and 11 from J; bases not matched to a gene: 5. Germline CDR1 reads MGHRA; CDR2 reads YSYEKL. The CDR3 loop reads CASSQEQGRGQYF. Here the CDR3 DNA reads TGCGCCAGCAGCCAAGAACAGGGGAGAGGGCAGTATTTT.

This clonotype was picked up many times. The genes are TRBV30 and TRBJ1-1; a weak D match, TRBD1 (6 bases). CDR1 and CDR2 from the germline V gene are GTSNPN and SVGIG (reference sequence). The CDR3 covers 13 residues. Trimming took off 3 bases at V and 1 base at J, with 9 bases between the two ends. This CDR3 is CAWSPDRNTEAFF. The CDR3 DNA sequence: TGTGCCTGGAGCCCGGACAGGAACACTGAAGCTTTCTTT.

The gene calls are TRBV7-3 and TRBJ2-7; D uncertain. CDR1 is SGHTA and CDR2 is FQGTGA in the germline V gene. This CDR3 has 13 amino acids. The V end was cut by 8 bases, the J end by 4 bases, with 15 bases between. CDR3 coding DNA: TGTGCCAGCTCTGACGGCCCCACTTACGAGCAGTACTTC. Its translation: CASSDGPTYEQYF.

V usage is TRBV20-1 and J usage is TRBJ2-1; D uncertain. There are 13 residues in the CDR3. From germline, CDR1 is DFQATT and CDR2 SNEGSKA (reference sequence). V was clipped by 3 bases and J by 4 bases, with 10 bases between them. The CDR3 DNA follows: TGCAGTGCTAGTGGGATGGAATACAATGAGCAGTTCTTC. Translating gives CSASGMEYNEQFF.